A selection of T cell receptor beta chains follows, all from one sample in a study of CD8+ T cells in alopecia areata. Libraries were prepared by immunoSEQ multiplex PCR; TCRdb keeps only in-frame clonotypes and omits some of them. The table lists 45,000 to 70,000 clones, 96% of them singletons. This material consisted of CD8+ T cells sorted from blood, taken at week 0. The receptors here all came from a human donor with alopecia areata. CDR3s include the opening cysteine and the closing phenylalanine or tryptophan. Each record gives: D gene, clone size, V gene, J gene, CDR3 DNA, CDR3 protein. D genes are given only for firm matches. The size of a clone is reported for some rows only, either as once, few or many, or as a class for expanded clones.

D gene: .; clone size: .; V gene: TRBV6-1; J gene: TRBJ2-7; CDR3 DNA: TGTGCCAGCAGTGAATTTCAGTATCAGGTTGAGAGCGAGCAGTACTTC; CDR3 protein: CASSEFQYQVESEQYF
D gene: TRBD1; clone size: .; V gene: TRBV5-1; J gene: TRBJ2-5; CDR3 DNA: TGCGCCAGCAGCTGGAGGGGACAGGGGGCGGGAGAGACCCAGTACTTC; CDR3 protein: CASSWRGQGAGETQYF
D gene: .; clone size: .; V gene: TRBV6-4; J gene: TRBJ1-1; CDR3 DNA: TGTGCCAGCACTCACCCCCCAGGGCCGAACACTGAAGCTTTCTTT; CDR3 protein: CASTHPPGPNTEAFF
D gene: .; clone size: .; V gene: TRBV5-1; J gene: TRBJ1-5; CDR3 DNA: TGCGCCAGCAGCCAGGGACCGTTAAGAGGACCAAGCAATCAGCCCCAGCATTTT; CDR3 protein: CASSQGPLRGPSNQPQHF
D gene: TRBD2; clone size: .; V gene: TRBV10-2; J gene: TRBJ2-1; CDR3 DNA: TGCGCCAGCGGGGACGGAGCGGGGGGGCCCGATGAGCAGTTCTTC; CDR3 protein: CASGDGAGGPDEQFF
D gene: .; clone size: .; V gene: TRBV5-4; J gene: TRBJ2-5; CDR3 DNA: TGTGCCAGCAGCTTGTCAGAACCACAGCCCCAGTACTTC; CDR3 protein: CASSLSEPQPQYF
D gene: TRBD1; clone size: .; V gene: TRBV30; J gene: TRBJ2-1; CDR3 DNA: TGTGCCTGTCTACCCGGGACAGCCGGCTACAATGAGCAGTTCTTC; CDR3 protein: CACLPGTAGYNEQFF
D gene: TRBD1; clone size: .; V gene: TRBV7-9; J gene: TRBJ2-7; CDR3 DNA: TGTGCCAGCAGCTCCCGAGGACAGGGGTCCTACTACGAGCAGTACTTC; CDR3 protein: CASSSRGQGSYYEQYF
D gene: TRBD2; clone size: .; V gene: TRBV4-1; J gene: TRBJ2-7; CDR3 DNA: TGCGCCAGCCGGTGGACTAGCGGGGGGGACTACGAGCAGTACTTC; CDR3 protein: CASRWTSGGDYEQYF
D gene: .; clone size: .; V gene: TRBV7-9; J gene: TRBJ2-1; CDR3 DNA: TGTGCCAGCAGCTTATCGAAAGGCGACAATGAGCAGTTCTTC; CDR3 protein: CASSLSKGDNEQFF
D gene: .; clone size: .; V gene: TRBV15; J gene: TRBJ1-1; CDR3 DNA: TGTGCCACCAGCAGAGGAGGGATGAACACTGAAGCTTTCTTT; CDR3 protein: CATSRGGMNTEAFF
D gene: TRBD2; clone size: .; V gene: TRBV2; J gene: TRBJ2-2; CDR3 DNA: TGTGCCAGCAGTGAAGTAGAGGGACTAGTTGAAACCGGGGAGCTGTTTTTT; CDR3 protein: CASSEVEGLVETGELFF
D gene: TRBD1; clone size: .; V gene: TRBV9; J gene: TRBJ2-5; CDR3 DNA: TGTGCCAGCAGCATAAGGGACAGTTTCCAAGAGACCCAGTACTTC; CDR3 protein: CASSIRDSFQETQYF
D gene: TRBD1; clone size: .; V gene: TRBV28; J gene: TRBJ2-5; CDR3 DNA: TGTGCCAGCAGTCCCAGGGACAGTGTGCCTAGGGGCCAGTACTTC; CDR3 protein: CASSPRDSVPRGQYF
D gene: .; clone size: .; V gene: TRBV7-9; J gene: TRBJ2-3; CDR3 DNA: TGTGCCAGCAGCTCCCTGACTAGTGGCACAGATACGCAGTATTTT; CDR3 protein: CASSSLTSGTDTQYF
D gene: TRBD1; clone size: once; V gene: TRBV2; J gene: TRBJ1-1; CDR3 DNA: TGTGCCAGCAAGGGACAGGGGGCGGCGAACACTGAAGCTTTCTTT; CDR3 protein: CASKGQGAANTEAFF
D gene: .; clone size: .; V gene: TRBV25-1; J gene: TRBJ2-5; CDR3 DNA: TGTGCCAGCAGTGATATCGGGCGCTCCCAAGAGACCCAGTACTTC; CDR3 protein: CASSDIGRSQETQYF
D gene: .; clone size: .; V gene: TRBV19; J gene: TRBJ1-5; CDR3 DNA: TGTGCCAGTAGTTTAAACCGGGCCAATCAGCCCCAGCATTTT; CDR3 protein: CASSLNRANQPQHF
D gene: TRBD1; clone size: .; V gene: TRBV27; J gene: TRBJ1-2; CDR3 DNA: TGTGCCAGCAGGCATCAGGGGGCATTCTATGGCTACACCTTC; CDR3 protein: CASRHQGAFYGYTF
D gene: .; clone size: .; V gene: TRBV7-2; J gene: TRBJ2-3; CDR3 DNA: TGTGCCAGCAGCTTATTCGAGACTCGTAGCACAGATACGCAGTATTTT; CDR3 protein: CASSLFETRSTDTQYF
D gene: .; clone size: .; V gene: TRBV4-3; J gene: TRBJ2-3; CDR3 DNA: TGCGCCAGCAGCCAAGATGAGCGGGTGGCAGATACGCAGTATTTT; CDR3 protein: CASSQDERVADTQYF
D gene: .; clone size: .; V gene: TRBV6-5; J gene: TRBJ2-1; CDR3 DNA: TGTGCCAGCAGTTACTCGATTGGCACATCTGTCAATGAGCAGTTCTTC; CDR3 protein: CASSYSIGTSVNEQFF
D gene: .; clone size: .; V gene: TRBV4-3; J gene: TRBJ1-2; CDR3 DNA: TGCGCCAGCAGCCAAGATCGAAGAGGAGACATCTATGGCTACACCTTC; CDR3 protein: CASSQDRRGDIYGYTF
D gene: .; clone size: .; V gene: TRBV7-9; J gene: TRBJ2-3; CDR3 DNA: TGTGCCAGCAGCCCTCCGGACCCAGATACGCAGTATTTT; CDR3 protein: CASSPPDPDTQYF
D gene: .; clone size: .; V gene: TRBV4-3; J gene: TRBJ2-1; CDR3 DNA: TGCGCCAGCAGCCTCGAAGGGGGGGCGGCCTACAATGAGCAGTTCTTC; CDR3 protein: CASSLEGGAAYNEQFF
D gene: TRBD1; clone size: once; V gene: TRBV5-1; J gene: TRBJ1-1; CDR3 DNA: TGCGCCAGCAGCTTTCGACAGGGGTCAGACACTGAAGCTTTCTTT; CDR3 protein: CASSFRQGSDTEAFF
D gene: TRBD2; clone size: .; V gene: TRBV13; J gene: TRBJ2-5; CDR3 DNA: TGTGCCAGCAGCCCGGACCCCGGGACTAGGGATCAAGAGACCCAGTACTTC; CDR3 protein: CASSPDPGTRDQETQYF
D gene: .; clone size: .; V gene: TRBV4-3; J gene: TRBJ2-2; CDR3 DNA: TGCGCCAGCAGCCAAGTGACCGATCCGAACACCGGGGAGCTGTTTTTT; CDR3 protein: CASSQVTDPNTGELFF
D gene: .; clone size: .; V gene: TRBV7-9; J gene: TRBJ2-5; CDR3 DNA: TGTGCCAGCAGCTTAGTGAACAGGGCGGAGAAGTACTTC; CDR3 protein: CASSLVNRAEKYF
D gene: .; clone size: .; V gene: TRBV4-2; J gene: TRBJ1-2; CDR3 DNA: TGTGCCAGCAGCCAAGAAGGGGGACGGGGCTACACCTTC; CDR3 protein: CASSQEGGRGYTF
D gene: .; clone size: once; V gene: TRBV7-8; J gene: TRBJ2-1; CDR3 DNA: TGTGCCAGCAGCCCCTGGAACGATGAGCAGTTCTTC; CDR3 protein: CASSPWNDEQFF
D gene: .; clone size: once; V gene: TRBV14; J gene: TRBJ1-1; CDR3 DNA: TGTGCCAGCAGCCAAGATAGGCAGGGTGAAGTCACTGAAGCTTTCTTT; CDR3 protein: CASSQDRQGEVTEAFF
D gene: TRBD1; clone size: .; V gene: TRBV5-6; J gene: TRBJ1-6; CDR3 DNA: TGTGCCAGCAGCGCAGGGGGTAATTCACCCCTCCACTTT; CDR3 protein: CASSAGGNSPLHF
D gene: TRBD1; clone size: .; V gene: TRBV7-6; J gene: TRBJ1-1; CDR3 DNA: TGTGCCAGCAGCTTCATACAACAAGACAGGGAGCTAGGGACTGAAGCTTTCTTT; CDR3 protein: CASSFIQQDRELGTEAFF
D gene: .; clone size: .; V gene: TRBV7-8; J gene: TRBJ2-7; CDR3 DNA: TGTGCCAGCAGCTTAGTAGGGAGCTCCTACGAGCAGTACTTC; CDR3 protein: CASSLVGSSYEQYF
D gene: .; clone size: .; V gene: TRBV4-3; J gene: TRBJ2-7; CDR3 DNA: TGCGCCAGCAGCCAAGATAGTCTAGTCCGGGACGAGCAGTACTTC; CDR3 protein: CASSQDSLVRDEQYF
D gene: TRBD1; clone size: once; V gene: TRBV29-1; J gene: TRBJ1-2; CDR3 DNA: TGCAGCGTCCCGACAGGGGGCTTTATCTATGGCTACACCTTC; CDR3 protein: CSVPTGGFIYGYTF
D gene: .; clone size: .; V gene: TRBV27; J gene: TRBJ2-7; CDR3 DNA: TGTGCCAGCAGTTTGCGGACCTCGTATGTGTACGAGCAGTACTTC; CDR3 protein: CASSLRTSYVYEQYF
D gene: .; clone size: .; V gene: TRBV7-3; J gene: TRBJ2-3; CDR3 DNA: TGTGCCAGCAGCTTAGGGGCCGCCTACACAGATACGCAGTATTTT; CDR3 protein: CASSLGAAYTDTQYF
D gene: TRBD1; clone size: .; V gene: TRBV7-9; J gene: TRBJ2-1; CDR3 DNA: TGTGCCAGCAGCTTGGCCAGGGAGACAGGGAAGGTAAATGAGCAGTTCTTC; CDR3 protein: CASSLARETGKVNEQFF
D gene: .; clone size: .; V gene: TRBV2; J gene: TRBJ2-7; CDR3 DNA: TGTGCCAGCAGTGGGGGTGTCTCCTACGAGCAGTACTTC; CDR3 protein: CASSGGVSYEQYF
D gene: .; clone size: .; V gene: TRBV10-3; J gene: TRBJ2-1; CDR3 DNA: TGTGCCATCAGGGACCACGAACCTCCCTACAGCGATGAGCAGTTCTTC; CDR3 protein: CAIRDHEPPYSDEQFF
D gene: .; clone size: .; V gene: TRBV5-6; J gene: TRBJ2-5; CDR3 DNA: TGTGCCAGCAGCTATGGGACGCACCAAGAGACCCAGTACTTC; CDR3 protein: CASSYGTHQETQYF